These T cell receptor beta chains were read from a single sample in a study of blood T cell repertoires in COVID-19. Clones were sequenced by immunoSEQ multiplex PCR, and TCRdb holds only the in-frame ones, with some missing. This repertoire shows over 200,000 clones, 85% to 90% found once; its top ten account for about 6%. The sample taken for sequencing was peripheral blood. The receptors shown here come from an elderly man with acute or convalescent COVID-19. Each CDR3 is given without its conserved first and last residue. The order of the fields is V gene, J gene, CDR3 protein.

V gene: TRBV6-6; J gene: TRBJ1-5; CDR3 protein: ASNDRGVQH
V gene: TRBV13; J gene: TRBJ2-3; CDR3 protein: ASQTTGTRTDTQY
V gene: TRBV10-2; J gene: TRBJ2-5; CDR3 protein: ASSEFGRGGGETQY
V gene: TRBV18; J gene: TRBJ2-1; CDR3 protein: ASSRSAGAPTYNEQF
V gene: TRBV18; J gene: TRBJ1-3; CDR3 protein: ASSPTGTGFRTSGNTIY
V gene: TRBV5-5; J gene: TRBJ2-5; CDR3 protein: ASSDDDRAETQY
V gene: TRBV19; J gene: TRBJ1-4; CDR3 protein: ASSSGEKLF
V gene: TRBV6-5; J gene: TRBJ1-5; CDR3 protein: ASSLYPPTGSQH
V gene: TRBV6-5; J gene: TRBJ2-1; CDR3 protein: ASRSTSGGHREQF
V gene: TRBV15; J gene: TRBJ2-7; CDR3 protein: ATSRATGGTYEQY
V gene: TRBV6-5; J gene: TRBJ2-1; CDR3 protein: ASRTDFSSYNEQF
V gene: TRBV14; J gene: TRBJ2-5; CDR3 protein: ASSQGRQETQY
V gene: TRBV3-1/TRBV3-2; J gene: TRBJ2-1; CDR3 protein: ASSQDYSRGQGFNEQF
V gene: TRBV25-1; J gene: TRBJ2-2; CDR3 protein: ASSVDSKPGELF
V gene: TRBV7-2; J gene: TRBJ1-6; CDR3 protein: ASSPAGQMNSPLH
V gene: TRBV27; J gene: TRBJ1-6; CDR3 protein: ASSLGHGSPLH
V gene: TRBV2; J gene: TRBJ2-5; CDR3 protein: ASSEENLGETQY
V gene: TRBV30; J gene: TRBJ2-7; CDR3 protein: AWIPPGGREQY
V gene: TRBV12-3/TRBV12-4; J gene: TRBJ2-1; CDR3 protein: ASRGVGRNEQF
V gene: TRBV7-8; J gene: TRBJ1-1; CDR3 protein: ASSLRRDRGVNTEAF
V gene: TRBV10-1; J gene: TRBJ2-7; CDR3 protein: ASRPTGYEQY
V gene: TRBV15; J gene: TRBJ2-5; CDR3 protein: ATSRGSASVQETQY
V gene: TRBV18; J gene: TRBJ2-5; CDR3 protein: ASSQAVPGSTETQY
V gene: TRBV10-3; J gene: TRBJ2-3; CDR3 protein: AIARGGSTDTQY